The T cell receptor beta chain under discussion was sequenced for a study of blood T cell repertoires in COVID-19. Study summary: Samples of COVID-19 (acute and convalescent) were obtained from the United States, Italy and Spain. From T cells, B-cell-depleted T cells, or PBMCs came the material, which was cDNA or gDNA.

The junction had 9 bases not matched to a gene; V was cut back by 2 bases and J by 5 bases. The CDR3 sequence is 16 residues long. Germline lookup yields CDR1 SGHTA and CDR2 FQGTGA. Original handling: Amplified reference gene primers provided the basis for estimating nucleated cell counts. Sequenced by immunoSEQ multiplex PCR; TCRdb stores in-frame clones only, minus some. V and J calls and clone size come straight from that table; D and trimming were deduced from the DNA. The sample has approximately 100,000 clones, roughly four fifths seen once; the top ten hold 20% to 25%. This clone was detected once.

This sequence was found in a man between 70 and 80 years old with active or convalescent COVID-19. The source material was peripheral blood. The genes are TRBV7-3 and TRBJ2-3; 8 bases align to TRBD2. The CDR3 sequence is CASSLGSGATGDTQYF. The CDR3 bases are TGTGCCAGCAGCTTAGGTAGCGGGGCCACCGGAGATACGCAGTATTTT.